A selection of T cell receptor beta chains follows, all from one sample in a study of cytomegalovirus exposure and HLA in healthy donors. The method was immunoSEQ multiplex PCR; TCRdb's version includes in-frame clones alone and lacks a portion of them. The data show roughly 120,000 clones, 80% seen once. Sequenced material: PBMCs. The receptors shown here come from a male donor in good health and CMV-seronegative. Both conserved end residues are part of each CDR3. The order of the fields is J gene, D gene, V gene, clone size, CDR3 protein, CDR3 DNA. A D gene is named only where the DNA matches it firmly. The size of a clone is reported for some rows only, either as once, few or many, or as a class for expanded clones.

TRBJ2-7,NA,TRBV15,NA,CATSRERFGGSYEQYF,TGTGCCACCAGCAGAGAGAGGTTCGGGGGCTCCTACGAGCAGTACTTC
TRBJ2-1,NA,TRBV7-3,NA,CASSLGPSGGNEQFF,TGTGCCAGCAGCTTGGGACCCTCCGGGGGAAATGAGCAGTTCTTC
TRBJ2-5,NA,TRBV27,once,CASSFLQGSETQYF,TGTGCCAGCAGCTTTTTACAGGGTAGCGAGACCCAGTACTTC
TRBJ1-1,TRBD1,TRBV27,NA,CASSLYGTGGPEAFF,TGTGCCAGCAGTTTATACGGGACAGGGGGCCCTGAAGCTTTCTTT
TRBJ2-5,NA,TRBV5-1,NA,CASRRAGQIQETQYF,TGCGCCAGCAGAAGGGCAGGACAGATCCAAGAGACCCAGTACTTC
TRBJ2-7,NA,TRBV30,once,CAWSHGGNRFYEQYF,TGTGCCTGGAGTCATGGAGGGAACAGGTTCTACGAGCAGTACTTC
TRBJ2-7,TRBD1,TRBV7-2,NA,CASSLAGQGLYEQYF,TGTGCCAGCAGCTTAGCGGGACAGGGCTTATACGAGCAGTACTTC
TRBJ1-5,NA,TRBV6-6,once,CASSYVQAPQHF,TGTGCCAGCAGTTACGTCCAGGCGCCCCAGCATTTT
TRBJ1-1,TRBD1,TRBV10-3,NA,CAISGLTGTNTEAFF,TGTGCCATCAGTGGTTTGACAGGGACGAACACTGAAGCTTTCTTT
TRBJ2-2,NA,TRBV6-1,NA,CASSGILAGTGELFF,TGTGCCAGCAGTGGAATCCTAGCAGGCACCGGGGAGCTGTTTTTT
TRBJ2-7,TRBD1,TRBV5-1,NA,CASSQDRGNYEQYF,TGCGCCAGCAGCCAGGACAGGGGGAACTACGAGCAGTACTTC
TRBJ1-1,NA,TRBV15,NA,CATSGRSTENTEAFF,TGTGCCACCAGCGGCCGCTCGACAGAGAACACTGAAGCTTTCTTT
TRBJ2-5,TRBD1,TRBV19,NA,CASSSGTDPYQETQYF,TGTGCCAGTAGCTCCGGGACAGATCCGTACCAAGAGACCCAGTACTTC
TRBJ2-1,NA,TRBV30,NA,CAWPGHLYNEQFF,TGTGCCTGGCCGGGACACCTCTACAATGAGCAGTTCTTC
TRBJ1-2,NA,TRBV7-2,once,CASSFGTLHGYTF,TGTGCCAGCAGCTTTGGGACACTGCATGGCTACACCTTC
TRBJ2-1,NA,TRBV7-9,once,CASSLEGHYNEQFF,TGTGCCAGCAGCTTAGAGGGACACTACAATGAGCAGTTCTTC
TRBJ2-7,TRBD1,TRBV6-4,NA,CASAPFAGGLGEQYF,TGTGCCAGCGCCCCCTTTGCAGGGGGTCTGGGCGAGCAGTACTTC
TRBJ2-3,TRBD2,TRBV15,NA,CATVGLLAGGDNTDTQYF,TGTGCCACCGTGGGTCTTTTAGCGGGAGGGGACAACACAGATACGCAGTATTTT
TRBJ2-7,NA,TRBV15,once,CATSRGSRGTNSYEQYF,TGTGCCACCAGCAGAGGAAGCCGAGGGACAAACTCCTACGAGCAGTACTTC
TRBJ2-2,NA,TRBV5-1,NA,CASSSIQGGELFF,TGCGCCAGCAGCTCCATCCAGGGCGGGGAGCTGTTTTTT
TRBJ2-7,NA,TRBV7-9,NA,CASSPNRAGYEQYF,TGTGCCAGCAGCCCCAACAGGGCGGGCTACGAGCAGTACTTC
TRBJ2-7,TRBD1,TRBV18,NA,CASSPQTGAHEQYF,TGTGCCAGCTCACCACAGACAGGGGCCCACGAGCAGTACTTC
TRBJ2-7,NA,TRBV2,NA,CASSGGDSYEQYF,TGTGCCAGCTCAGGAGGCGACTCCTACGAGCAGTACTTC